This T cell receptor (beta chain) came from a study of human T cells and chemical hapten exposure. As regards this clonotype: Antigen specificity is unknown.

The CDR3 is made up of 12 amino acids. V was cut by 3 bases and J by 6 bases, with 6 bases left in between. Germline V gene data show CDR1 as MDHEN and CDR2 as SYDVKM. Study-level findings and limits: While controls formed fewer of them, expanded TCRs formed significantly more large CDR3 similarity clusters. With patch test score, the counts of PT1 expanded TCRs showed a positive correlation.

The study's library attached unique molecular identifiers to single cDNA molecules. As handled by the study authors: Samples contained a median of roughly 99,000 TCRs, with a range of about 23,224 to 700,000. TCRdb reprocessed the RACE reads via MiXCR and lists one record per CDR3 protein. TCRdb, rather than the study authors, made the V and J calls. The sample has some 91,000 distinct CDR3 sequences; roughly 27% are singletons. Time point of the sample: patch test 3, about 24 weeks after DPC sensitization. Treatment here: therapeutic diphenylcyclopropenone sensitization with weekly scalp DPC. This clonotype originated in a man between 35 and 55 years old with alopecia areata. Some clones in this sample may be carry-over from other donors' samples. The sequenced sample was whole blood, obtained in connection with sensitization to the hapten diphenylcyclopropenone (DPC). V usage is TRBV28 and J usage is TRBJ1-5, with D tentatively TRBD1 (5 bases). CDR3 nucleotides: TGTGCCAGCAGTTTGGGACGTCAGCCCCAGCATTTT. Protein sequence: CASSLGRQPQHF.